Listed below are T cell receptor beta chains from one sample, sequenced in a study of Graves' ophthalmopathy and Graves' hyperthyroidism. TCRdb passed the multiplex PCR reads through MiXCR, listing each CDR3 protein once. In the table there are around 1.1 million distinct CDR3 sequences, around a third of which are singletons. Sequenced input: peripheral blood or thyroid tissue (not recorded which). The origin of the receptors is an adult man with Graves' hyperthyroidism. Each CDR3 is given with its conserved first and last residue. Fields, in order: D gene, clone size, V gene, J gene, CDR3 length, CDR3 DNA, CDR3 protein. D genes are given only for firm matches. Some rows have no size entry. The others give once, few or many, or a class for an expanded clone.

d_gene: TRBD2
abundance: -
v_gene: TRBV10-2
j_gene: TRBJ2-7
len: 12
CDR3nt: TGCGCCAGCAGTGCCGGACTAGCGGGACCCTACTTC
CDR3aa: CASSAGLAGPYF

d_gene: TRBD2
abundance: -
v_gene: TRBV2
j_gene: TRBJ2-7
len: 15
CDR3nt: TGTGCCAGCAGACCGAGGGGGACTAGCGGGTACGAGCAGTACTTC
CDR3aa: CASRPRGTSGYEQYF

d_gene: -
abundance: -
v_gene: TRBV15
j_gene: TRBJ1-3
len: 14
CDR3nt: TGTGCCACCAGCAAAGAGGGTTCTGGAAACACCATATATTTT
CDR3aa: CATSKEGSGNTIYF

d_gene: -
abundance: few
v_gene: TRBV20-1
j_gene: TRBJ2-5
len: 20
CDR3nt: TGCAGTGCTAGAGATCTTTTGCAGCGAGAAGAATCGATACGACAAGAGACCCAGTACTTC
CDR3aa: CSARDLLQREESIRQETQYF

d_gene: TRBD1
abundance: -
v_gene: TRBV7-9
j_gene: TRBJ2-2
len: 16
CDR3nt: TGTGCCAGCAGTCTCACAGGGGGATTGTCTACCGGGGAGCTGTTTTTT
CDR3aa: CASSLTGGLSTGELFF

d_gene: -
abundance: few
v_gene: TRBV9
j_gene: TRBJ1-6
len: 14
CDR3nt: TGTGCCAGCAGCGTGGGAACGTCTAATTCACCCCTCCACTTT
CDR3aa: CASSVGTSNSPLHF

d_gene: -
abundance: few
v_gene: TRBV10-3
j_gene: TRBJ1-5
len: 12
CDR3nt: TGTGCCATCAGTTACTCCTATCAGCCCCAGCATTTT
CDR3aa: CAISYSYQPQHF

d_gene: TRBD1
abundance: few
v_gene: TRBV7-2
j_gene: TRBJ1-5
len: 17
CDR3nt: TGTGCCAGCAGCCAGCTGGGACAGGGGCTGTGGTATCAGCCCCAGCATTTT
CDR3aa: CASSQLGQGLWYQPQHF

d_gene: -
abundance: -
v_gene: TRBV6-5
j_gene: TRBJ1-6
len: 16
CDR3nt: TGTGCCAGCAGTTACCTCATACAGGGTACTGCGTCACCCCTCCACTTT
CDR3aa: CASSYLIQGTASPLHF

d_gene: -
abundance: -
v_gene: TRBV12-3/TRBV12-4
j_gene: TRBJ1-1
len: 14
CDR3nt: TGTGCCAGCAGAGCCGGGATAGTGAACACTGAAGCTTTCTTT
CDR3aa: CASRAGIVNTEAFF

d_gene: TRBD1
abundance: few
v_gene: TRBV24-1
j_gene: TRBJ1-5
len: 14
CDR3nt: TGTGCCACCAGTGATCTTACAGGGGATCAGCCCCAGCATTTT
CDR3aa: CATSDLTGDQPQHF

d_gene: -
abundance: few
v_gene: TRBV5-1
j_gene: TRBJ1-3
len: 15
CDR3nt: TGTGCCAGCAGCTTGGGGATTTACTCTGGAAACACCATATATTTT
CDR3aa: CASSLGIYSGNTIYF

d_gene: -
abundance: -
v_gene: TRBV2
j_gene: TRBJ1-6
len: 15
CDR3nt: TGTGCCAGCAGTGATGGGAAAACCGGTAATTCACCCCTCCACTTT
CDR3aa: CASSDGKTGNSPLHF

d_gene: TRBD1
abundance: once
v_gene: TRBV7-8
j_gene: TRBJ1-3
len: 12
CDR3nt: TGTGCCAGCAGTTTACAGGGGACCACCATATATTTT
CDR3aa: CASSLQGTTIYF

d_gene: -
abundance: few
v_gene: TRBV29-1
j_gene: TRBJ1-2
len: 12
CDR3nt: TGCAGCTCTCCCCCCTCCCGTTATGGCTACACCTTC
CDR3aa: CSSPPSRYGYTF

d_gene: TRBD2
abundance: few
v_gene: TRBV20-1
j_gene: TRBJ2-5
len: 16
CDR3nt: TGCAGTGCTAGGCGTTGGGGTCTAGCGGGACAAGAGACCCAGTACTTC
CDR3aa: CSARRWGLAGQETQYF

d_gene: TRBD1
abundance: many
v_gene: TRBV10-3
j_gene: TRBJ2-2
len: 15
CDR3nt: TGTGCCATCAGTAGCCAGACAGGGACGAACGGGGAGCTGTTTTTT
CDR3aa: CAISSQTGTNGELFF

d_gene: -
abundance: few
v_gene: TRBV4-2
j_gene: TRBJ2-7
len: 15
CDR3nt: TGTGCCAGCAGCCAAGAGGGGAGGTCTAACTACGAGCAGTACTTC
CDR3aa: CASSQEGRSNYEQYF

d_gene: TRBD1
abundance: once
v_gene: TRBV2
j_gene: TRBJ1-6
len: 14
CDR3nt: TGTGCCAGCAGCCAAGAAGGGGGCTTGTCACCCCTCCACTTT
CDR3aa: CASSQEGGLSPLHF

d_gene: -
abundance: -
v_gene: TRBV7-3
j_gene: TRBJ1-6
len: 12
CDR3nt: TGTGCCAGCAGCTTGACCGATTCGCCCCTCCACTTT
CDR3aa: CASSLTDSPLHF

d_gene: -
abundance: many
v_gene: TRBV7-8
j_gene: TRBJ1-2
len: 16
CDR3nt: TGTGCCAGCAGCTTAGGGGCAGTTCTCTCTAACTATGGCTACACCTTC
CDR3aa: CASSLGAVLSNYGYTF

d_gene: TRBD1
abundance: -
v_gene: TRBV15
j_gene: TRBJ2-6
len: 16
CDR3nt: TGTGCCACCAGCAGGCAGGGGGCAAGTGGGGCCAACGTCCTGACTTTC
CDR3aa: CATSRQGASGANVLTF

d_gene: -
abundance: many
v_gene: TRBV19
j_gene: TRBJ2-5
len: 16
CDR3nt: TGTGCCAGTAGTAACCAACCGAGGGAGATCCAAGAGACCCAGTACTTC
CDR3aa: CASSNQPREIQETQYF

d_gene: -
abundance: once
v_gene: TRBV15
j_gene: TRBJ1-5
len: 13
CDR3nt: TGTGCCACCAGCAGAGATCGAGGGGGGCCCCAGCATTTT
CDR3aa: CATSRDRGGPQHF

d_gene: TRBD1
abundance: few
v_gene: TRBV7-9
j_gene: TRBJ2-1
len: 16
CDR3nt: TGTGCCAGCAGCTTAGACGACAGGGCGACCTACAATGAGCAGTTCTTC
CDR3aa: CASSLDDRATYNEQFF

d_gene: TRBD1
abundance: few
v_gene: TRBV2
j_gene: TRBJ1-6
len: 15
CDR3nt: TGTGCCAGCAGTGGGACAGGGAACTATAATTCACCCCTCCACTTT
CDR3aa: CASSGTGNYNSPLHF

d_gene: -
abundance: many
v_gene: TRBV13
j_gene: TRBJ1-4
len: 16
CDR3nt: TGTGCCAGCAGCTGCCGATCGACGGTGGAAAATGAAAAACTGTTTTTT
CDR3aa: CASSCRSTVENEKLFF

d_gene: -
abundance: -
v_gene: TRBV9
j_gene: TRBJ2-5
len: 15
CDR3nt: TGTGCCAGCAGCCGAGATTGGGGAGCCGCAGAGACCCAGTACTTC
CDR3aa: CASSRDWGAAETQYF

d_gene: -
abundance: -
v_gene: TRBV13
j_gene: TRBJ2-7
len: 14
CDR3nt: TGTGCCAGCAGCCCGACAGAGGGGACCTACGAGCAGTACTTC
CDR3aa: CASSPTEGTYEQYF

d_gene: TRBD1
abundance: many
v_gene: TRBV6-1
j_gene: TRBJ1-2
len: 15
CDR3nt: TGTGCCAGCAGTGAAGCTTTACAGGGGGCGTATGGCTACACCTTC
CDR3aa: CASSEALQGAYGYTF

d_gene: -
abundance: many
v_gene: TRBV6-6
j_gene: TRBJ1-2
len: 13
CDR3nt: TGTGCCAGCGCCCCCGGTCCCTCAGGCGGCTACACCTTC
CDR3aa: CASAPGPSGGYTF

d_gene: -
abundance: once
v_gene: TRBV20-1
j_gene: TRBJ1-6
len: 15
CDR3nt: TGCAGTGTCTATGAATTTCGGAAAAGTAATTCACCCCTCCACTTT
CDR3aa: CSVYEFRKSNSPLHF

d_gene: -
abundance: -
v_gene: TRBV7-9
j_gene: TRBJ1-1
len: 12
CDR3nt: TGTGCCAGCATCCCGATGGGTACTGAAGCTTTCTTT
CDR3aa: CASIPMGTEAFF

d_gene: TRBD1
abundance: few
v_gene: TRBV12-3/TRBV12-4
j_gene: TRBJ2-6
len: 17
CDR3nt: TGTGCCAGCAGTCTAGGGGGCTGGGGCTCTGGGGCCAACGTCCTGACTTTC
CDR3aa: CASSLGGWGSGANVLTF

d_gene: -
abundance: many
v_gene: TRBV20-1
j_gene: TRBJ2-7
len: 18
CDR3nt: TGCAGTGCTAGAGATGACGGGACGGCGGGGGCCATCCGTTGGGAGCAGTACTTC
CDR3aa: CSARDDGTAGAIRWEQYF

d_gene: -
abundance: -
v_gene: TRBV4-1
j_gene: TRBJ2-7
len: 14
CDR3nt: TGCGCCAGCAGCCAACTAGCGACAGCCTACGAGCAGTACTTC
CDR3aa: CASSQLATAYEQYF

d_gene: TRBD1
abundance: -
v_gene: TRBV29-1
j_gene: TRBJ1-3
len: 18
CDR3nt: TGCAGCGTTGAGCTTCAACCCGGGACAGCAATAGGAGGAAACACCATATATTTT
CDR3aa: CSVELQPGTAIGGNTIYF

d_gene: -
abundance: -
v_gene: TRBV10-3
j_gene: TRBJ2-7
len: 11
CDR3nt: TGTGCCATCAGCTACCCGGGACAGCAGTACTTC
CDR3aa: CAISYPGQQYF

d_gene: -
abundance: many
v_gene: TRBV20-1
j_gene: TRBJ1-2
len: 13
CDR3nt: TGCAGTGCTAGAAGAGGGACGGATGGGGGCTACACCTTC
CDR3aa: CSARRGTDGGYTF

d_gene: TRBD2
abundance: -
v_gene: TRBV7-2
j_gene: TRBJ2-7
len: 17
CDR3nt: TGTGCCAGCAGCTTAGCGTGGACTAGCGGGAGCTCCTACGAGCAGTACTTC
CDR3aa: CASSLAWTSGSSYEQYF